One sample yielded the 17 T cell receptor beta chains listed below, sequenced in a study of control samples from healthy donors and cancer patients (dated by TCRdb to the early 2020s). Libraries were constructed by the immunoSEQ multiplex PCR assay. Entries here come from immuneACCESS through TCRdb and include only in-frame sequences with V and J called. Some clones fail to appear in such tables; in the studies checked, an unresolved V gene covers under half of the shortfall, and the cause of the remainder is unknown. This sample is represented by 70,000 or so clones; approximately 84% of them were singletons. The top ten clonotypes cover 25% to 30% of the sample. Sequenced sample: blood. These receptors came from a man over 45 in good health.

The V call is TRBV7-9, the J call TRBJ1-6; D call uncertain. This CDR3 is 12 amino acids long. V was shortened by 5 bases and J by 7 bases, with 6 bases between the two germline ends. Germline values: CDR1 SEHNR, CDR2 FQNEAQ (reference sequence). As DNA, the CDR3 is TGTGCCAGCAGCCAAAGCAATTCACCCCTCCACTTT. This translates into CASSQSNSPLHF.

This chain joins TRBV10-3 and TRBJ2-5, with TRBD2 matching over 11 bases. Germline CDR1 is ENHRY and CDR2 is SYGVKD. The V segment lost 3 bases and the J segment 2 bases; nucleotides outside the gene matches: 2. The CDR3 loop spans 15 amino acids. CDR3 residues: CAISDSGGEQETQYF. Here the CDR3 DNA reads TGTGCCATCAGTGATAGCGGGGGGGAACAAGAGACCCAGTACTTC.

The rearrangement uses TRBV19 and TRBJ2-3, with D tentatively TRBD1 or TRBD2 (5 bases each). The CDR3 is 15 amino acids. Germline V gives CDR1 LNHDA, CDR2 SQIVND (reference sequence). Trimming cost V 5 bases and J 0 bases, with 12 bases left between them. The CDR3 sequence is CASSPGTGSTDTQYF. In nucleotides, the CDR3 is TGTGCCAGTAGTCCCGGGACGGGAAGCACAGATACGCAGTATTTT.

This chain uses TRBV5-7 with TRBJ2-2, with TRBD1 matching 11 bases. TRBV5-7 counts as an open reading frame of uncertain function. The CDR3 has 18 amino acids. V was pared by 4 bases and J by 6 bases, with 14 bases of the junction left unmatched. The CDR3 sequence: CASSLRTGGALIPGELFF. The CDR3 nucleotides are TGTGCCAGCAGCCTACGGACAGGGGGCGCGTTAATACCCGGGGAGCTGTTTTTT.

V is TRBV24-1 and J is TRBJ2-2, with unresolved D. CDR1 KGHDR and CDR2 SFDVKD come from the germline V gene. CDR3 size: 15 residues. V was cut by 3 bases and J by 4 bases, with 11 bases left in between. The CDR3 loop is CATSDPKPGTGELFF. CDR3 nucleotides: TGTGCCACCAGTGATCCCAAACCCGGCACCGGGGAGCTGTTTTTT.

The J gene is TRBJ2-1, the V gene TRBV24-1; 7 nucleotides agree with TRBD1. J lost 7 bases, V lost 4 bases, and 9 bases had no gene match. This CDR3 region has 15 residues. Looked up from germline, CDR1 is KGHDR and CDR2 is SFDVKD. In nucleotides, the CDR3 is TGTGCCACCAGTGACATGGACAGGACGGGGAATGAGCAGTTCTTC. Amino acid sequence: CATSDMDRTGNEQFF.

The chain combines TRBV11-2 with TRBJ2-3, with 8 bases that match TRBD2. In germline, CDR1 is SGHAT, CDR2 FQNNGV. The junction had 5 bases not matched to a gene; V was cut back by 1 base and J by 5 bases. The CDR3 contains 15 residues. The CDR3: CASSLAGGPGDTQYF. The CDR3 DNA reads TGTGCCAGCAGCTTAGCGGGGGGGCCTGGAGATACGCAGTATTTT.

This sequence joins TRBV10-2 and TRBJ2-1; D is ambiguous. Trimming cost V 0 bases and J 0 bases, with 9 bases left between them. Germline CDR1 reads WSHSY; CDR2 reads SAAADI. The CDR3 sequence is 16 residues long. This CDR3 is CASSESGPSSYNEQFF. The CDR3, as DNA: TGCGCCAGCAGTGAGTCTGGACCGAGCTCCTACAATGAGCAGTTCTTC.

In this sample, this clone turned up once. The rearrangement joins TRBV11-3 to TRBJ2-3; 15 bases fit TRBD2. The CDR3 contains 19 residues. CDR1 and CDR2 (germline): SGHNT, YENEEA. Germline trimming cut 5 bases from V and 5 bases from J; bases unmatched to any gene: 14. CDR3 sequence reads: CASSLDRLGLAGGQDTQYF. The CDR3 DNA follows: TGTGCCAGCAGCCTCGACCGCCTGGGACTAGCGGGGGGACAAGATACGCAGTATTTT.

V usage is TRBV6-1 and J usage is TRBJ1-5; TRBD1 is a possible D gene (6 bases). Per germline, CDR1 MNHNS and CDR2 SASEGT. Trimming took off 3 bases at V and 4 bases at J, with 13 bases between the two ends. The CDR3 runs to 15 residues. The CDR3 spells CASSENRAPNQPQHF. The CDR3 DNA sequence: TGTGCCAGCAGTGAGAACAGGGCACCAAATCAGCCCCAGCATTTT.

The DNA of the CDR3 is TGTGCCAGCAGCGCCTTGGACACCTATTTGAACACTGAAGCTTTCTTT. It is translated as CASSALDTYLNTEAFF. The chain combines TRBV9 with TRBJ1-1; TRBD1 might be the D (5 bases). Germline V CDR1 and CDR2: SGDLS, YYNGEE. Trimming took 3 bases from V and 0 from J, leaving 15 bases between them. The CDR3 runs 16 residues. Variable domain in full (rest from reference TRBV9 and TRBJ1-1): DSGVTQTPKHLITATGQRVTLRCSPRSGDLSVYWYQQSLDQGLQFLIQYYNGEERAKGNILERFSAQQFPDLHSELNLSSLELGDSALYFCASSALDTYLNTEAFFGQGTRLTVV.

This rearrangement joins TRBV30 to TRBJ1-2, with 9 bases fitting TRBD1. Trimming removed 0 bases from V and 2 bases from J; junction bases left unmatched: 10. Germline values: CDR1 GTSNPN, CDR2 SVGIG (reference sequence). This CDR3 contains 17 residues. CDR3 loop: CAWSVRWTGDINYGYTF. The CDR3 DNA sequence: TGTGCCTGGAGTGTACGCTGGACAGGGGATATAAACTATGGCTACACCTTC.

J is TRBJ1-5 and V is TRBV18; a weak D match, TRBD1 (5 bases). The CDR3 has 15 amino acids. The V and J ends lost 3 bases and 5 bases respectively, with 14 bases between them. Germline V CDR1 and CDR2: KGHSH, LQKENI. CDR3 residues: CASSPAGGKYQPQHF. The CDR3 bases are TGTGCCAGCTCACCGGCGGGGGGGAAGTATCAGCCCCAGCATTTT.

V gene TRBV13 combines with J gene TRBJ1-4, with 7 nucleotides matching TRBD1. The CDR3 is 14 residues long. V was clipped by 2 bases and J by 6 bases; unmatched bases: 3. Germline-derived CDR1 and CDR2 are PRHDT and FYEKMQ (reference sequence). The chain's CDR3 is CASSLTGDDEKLFF. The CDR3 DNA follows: TGTGCCAGCAGCTTAACAGGGGATGATGAAAAACTGTTTTTT.

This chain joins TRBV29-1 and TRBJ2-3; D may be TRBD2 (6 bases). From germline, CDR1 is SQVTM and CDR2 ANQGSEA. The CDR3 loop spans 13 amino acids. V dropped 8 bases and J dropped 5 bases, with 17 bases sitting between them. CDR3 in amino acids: CSLCRDWGDTQYF. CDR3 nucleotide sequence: TGCAGCCTGTGCCGGGACTGGGGAGATACGCAGTATTTT.

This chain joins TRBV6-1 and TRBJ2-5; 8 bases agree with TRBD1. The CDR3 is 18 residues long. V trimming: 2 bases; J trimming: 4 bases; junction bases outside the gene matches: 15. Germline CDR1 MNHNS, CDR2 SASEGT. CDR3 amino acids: CASSEIFTRQGRGETQYF. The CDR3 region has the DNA TGTGCCAGCAGTGAAATCTTCACTCGACAGGGGAGAGGAGAGACCCAGTACTTC.

The CDR3 sequence is CASSVGVESHGEQFF. The CDR3 DNA sequence: TGTGCCAGCAGCGTAGGGGTGGAGTCACACGGTGAGCAGTTCTTC. This chain links TRBV9 with TRBJ2-1; the D is unclear. The CDR3 extends over 15 amino acids. Germline-derived CDR1 and CDR2 are SGDLS and YYNGEE. V was trimmed by 0 bases and J by 9 bases, leaving 16 bases between them. The full variable domain, with the rest looked up from reference TRBV9 and TRBJ2-1, is DSGVTQTPKHLITATGQRVTLRCSPRSGDLSVYWYQQSLDQGLQFLIQYYNGEERAKGNILERFSAQQFPDLHSELNLSSLELGDSALYFCASSVGVESHGEQFFGPGTRLTVL.